The 9 T cell receptor beta chains listed next were all sequenced from one sample in a study of identical twins. MiXCR was run by TCRdb on the 5' RACE reads, yielding one entry per CDR3 protein. The sample shows about 890,000 distinct CDR3 sequences, 9% to 15% of them seen only once. These same records also appear under a second study, on yellow fever vaccine responses in identical twins.

Specimen: PBMCs. The receptors here all came from a woman younger than 35 in good health.

The chain joins TRBV12-3 or TRBV12-4 to TRBJ2-1; 8 bases are a match to TRBD1. Trimming at V came to 3 bases and at J to 3 bases, leaving 7 bases not matched to a gene. The CDR3 has 16 amino acids. DNA for the CDR3: TGTGCCAGCAGTTTCTCCGACAGGGGTGGCTACAATGAGCAGTTCTTC. Amino acid sequence: CASSFSDRGGYNEQFF.

This clonotype has a single count. V gene TRBV11-2 combines with J gene TRBJ1-5; maybe TRBD1 (5 bases). Germline-derived CDR1 and CDR2 are SGHAT and FQNNGV. This CDR3 comprises 15 residues. V was shortened by 1 base and J by 6 bases, with 13 bases between the two germline ends. The CDR3 coding sequence is TGTGCCAGCAGCTTAGGTGGAGGGCAGGGTCAGCCCCAGCATTTT. Its protein is CASSLGGGQGQPQHF.

This clonotype was counted at least ten times. CDR3 nucleotide sequence: TGTGCCAGCAGTGAAACAGCCCCGAGGACTGAAGCTTTCTTT. Its translation: CASSETAPRTEAFF. This rearrangement joins TRBV6-1 to TRBJ1-1; no reliable D call. CDR1 is MNHNS and CDR2 is SASEGT in the germline V gene. The CDR3 is 14 residues long. V gave up 2 bases and J gave up 5 bases, with 12 bases separating them.

This clonotype was observed at least ten times. The chain links TRBV3-1 to TRBJ2-3, with TRBD2 matching over 11 bases. Germline V gene lookup returns CDR1 LGHDT and CDR2 YNNKEL (reference sequence). This CDR3 spans 16 amino acids. With 2 bases clipped from V and 1 base from J, the junction kept 2 bases outside the gene matches. The CDR3 loop is CASSQLAGGRTDTQYF. The CDR3 bases are TGTGCCAGCAGCCAATTAGCGGGGGGGCGCACAGATACGCAGTATTTT.

In its sample, this clonotype was seen many times. This chain connects TRBV18 to TRBJ2-1, with D tentatively TRBD1 (6 bases). V dropped 0 bases and J dropped 14 bases, with 17 bases sitting between them. The length of the CDR3 is 14 residues. Germline-derived CDR1 and CDR2 are KGHSH and LQKENI. CDR3 in DNA: TGTGCCAGCTCACCACCCTCCAGTCAGGGGTGGAAGTTCTTC. Its protein is CASSPPSSQGWKFF.

This clonotype was counted at least ten times. The chain couples TRBV7-9 to TRBJ2-2, with D possibly TRBD2 on 5 matching bases. Per germline, CDR1 SEHNR and CDR2 FQNEAQ (reference sequence). Trimming removed 7 bases from V and 6 bases from J, with 12 bases in between. This CDR3 spans 13 amino acids. This CDR3 reads CASTLWGAGELFF. CDR3 coding DNA: TGTGCCAGCACCCTTTGGGGAGCCGGGGAGCTGTTTTTT.

The rearrangement uses TRBV2 and TRBJ2-3; a possible D gene is TRBD2 (6 bases). V was trimmed by 4 bases and J by 5 bases, leaving 16 bases between them. This CDR3 has 15 residues. The germline CDR1 and CDR2 sequences are SNHLY and FYNNEI. This CDR3 is CASSGAWSSEDTQYF. CDR3 nucleotide sequence: TGTGCCAGCAGTGGTGCTTGGTCTAGCGAAGATACGCAGTATTTT.

The chain combines TRBV29-1 with TRBJ2-3; the match to TRBD1 covers 7 bases. The V and J ends lost 4 bases and 2 bases, in that order; junction bases with no gene match: 3. The germline V gene has CDR1 SQVTM and CDR2 ANQGSEA. The length of the CDR3 is 13 residues. CDR3 protein: CSVGDSNTDTQYF. The CDR3 DNA follows: TGCAGCGTTGGGGACAGCAACACAGATACGCAGTATTTT.

The table lists this clonotype with a few counts. The J gene is TRBJ1-2, the V gene TRBV6-5, with D uncertain. Germline V gene lookup returns CDR1 MNHEY and CDR2 SVGAGI. The CDR3 totals 13 residues. The V end lost 4 bases, the J end lost 4 bases, and 10 bases lay between the germline ends. The CDR3 region has the DNA TGTGCCAGCAGTTCATTACTAACCTATGGCTACACCTTC. This gives the protein CASSSLLTYGYTF.